This T cell receptor (beta chain) was profiled in a study of CD8+ T cells in alopecia areata. Germline V CDR1 and CDR2: SQVTM, ANQGSEA. This CDR3 has 14 amino acids. Trimming at V came to 6 bases and at J to 2 bases, leaving 7 bases not matched to a gene. RNA was extracted and reverse transcribed into cDNA as the sequencing template. Measured with immunoSEQ multiplex PCR; TCRdb has only the in-frame clones, and not every one. The table lists more than 200,000 clones, around two fifths of them singletons. This sample's treatment: oral pan-JAK inhibitor, 5-10 mg twice daily. Material: CD4+ T cells sorted from blood, obtained between weeks 36 and 40, from a patient treated with tofacitinib. This chain links TRBV29-1 with TRBJ2-5; TRBD1 matches 9 bases. The source of this sequence is a human donor with alopecia areata. The CDR3 region is CSVIGQGSQETQYF. CDR3 sequence (DNA): TGCAGCGTCATCGGACAGGGGTCTCAAGAGACCCAGTACTTC.